This note documents a single T cell receptor beta chain sequence. Which antigen it targets is not known. No much larger clone exists at a distance of one base, and base qualities are not known. This sample stems from a study of long-term antiretroviral therapy in people with HIV (dated by TCRdb to the early 2020s). Describing the broader study: Collection of the earliest samples took place about a decade ahead of the 2015 WHO recommendation for immediate ART, at a time when ART was typically delayed until CD4 counts fell. A retrospective serial study tested whether ART initiation and durable HIV suppression were associated with changes in peripheral blood TRB repertoire composition and diversity. The cohort contributed roughly 200 cryopreserved PBMC samples from about 33 adults with confirmed HIV infection, collected serially over a mean of approximately 6 years (range 1-12). Of the 25 to 30 participants with HIV, approximately ten were female. No cross-contamination during QIAcube processing was shown when test extractions of a monoclonal T-cell line were performed alongside fewer than 35 polyclonal samples. Points the paper makes about the study in general: Inferences about post-ART repertoire changes were limited because no data were available on ART adherence, viral resistance or therapy changes. Because cell numbers in pre-ART samples were limited, unsorted PBMC were profiled instead of sorted CD4+ and CD8+ T cells. The samples span the years 2004 to 2017, and the ART regimens used may be less effective than current regimens. Limited PBMC availability meant only the TCR beta chain was sequenced, without alpha chain pairing. A significant increase in TRB diversity was found to be associated with ART initiation, although TRB diversity was observed to remain significantly below that of transplant donor controls even after long-term ART. Compared with controls, HIV repertoires had narrower CDR3 length ranges, and the network structure pointed to an antigen-experienced repertoire that shifted only slightly toward naive after ART. The repertoire was dominated across all time points by expanded TRB clones identified before ART initiation, although this dominance was seen to fluctuate and to decrease in many PLHIV after ART.

To be included, a participant needed at least one PBMC sample from before ART initiation plus at least two post-ART samples. All participants with HIV were treated in the United States of America. Before DNA extraction, cryopreserved samples of about 0.9-11 million PBMC were thawed and washed. At the time of the earliest PBMC sample, participants with HIV were aged between roughly 20 and 55 years. Each participant contributed PBMC samples from 1-4 timepoints before ART initiation and 2-8 timepoints after ART initiation, with a median of 7 samples. For every participant, serial HIV viral load, CD4+ T-cell count, ART history and demographic data were obtained. Using a Qiagen kit on a QIAcube, genomic DNA was extracted from unsorted PBMC, with samples processed in batches of 12. The immunoSEQ hsTCRB v3.0 assay was used at survey level resolution for TRB variable region sequencing. The targeted TRB sequencing depth was about 40,000-55,000 T-cell genomes per sample. Pooled TRB libraries were sequenced on an Illumina MiSeq with a v3 150-cycle kit. In the original analysis: Repertoire analysis was run in R within a reproducible Nextflow workflow that covered QC, data transformation and analysis. LymphoSeq2, an R package for AIRR-Seq data exploration, was used to implement custom analyses. Several samples that produced fewer than 5000 total TRB sequences were removed, so 150 to 200 HIV repertoires were analyzed. Among the approximately 180 HIV repertoires that were kept, some 61 were collected before ART initiation and over 120 were collected after ART initiation. Each repertoire was downsampled to 5000 TRB nucleotide sequences, and summary statistics were averaged across 100 downsampling iterations. Only TRB sequences with CDR3 regions of at least seven amino acids were retained for analysis. Diversity was measured with a Shannon entropy-derived clonality score and the Gini coefficient. In repertoire networks, the top 5000 CDR3 amino acid sequences were linked whenever an edit distance of one separated two sequences. Antigen specificity groups and MHC restriction were predicted for TRB CDR3 amino acid sequences with GLIPH2. To flag known CMV, EBV, HIV or tissue antigen associations, CDR3 amino acid sequences were matched against VDJdb and McPAS-TCR. Pre-ART, post-ART and control groups were compared with Wilcoxon signed-rank tests and Holm-Bonferroni correction. Imported from immuneACCESS, the table was reduced by TCRdb to in-frame sequences with V and J called. These copies leave out some clones; in studies compared against another copy, an unresolved V gene accounts for under half, and the cause of the remainder is not known. For V, J and clone size, that table is used; D and trimming come from the DNA. The sample records around 16,000 clones, 65% to 85% of which are singletons. Roughly 15% of the sample goes to the ten largest clones.

Trimming costs V 8 bases and J 2 bases, and their ends lie 13 bases apart. CDR3 length: 14 amino acids, cysteine to phenylalanine. Just the 42-base CDR3 DNA is kept, in frame starting at base 1. CDR1 and CDR2 were assigned from the germline V gene (reference sequence) as LNHDA and SQIVND. The sequence derives from a man aged 25 to 40 with HIV. The V and J segments used are TRBV19 and TRBJ1-5, with TRBD1 perhaps the D gene, on 6 matching bases. The starting material was unsorted PBMCs, obtained roughly 14 months before starting antiretroviral therapy. The DNA reads TGTGCCAGTGAGGGGGGGCGCGGCAATCAGCCCCAGCATTTT. Its protein is CASEGGRGNQPQHF.